These 16 T cell receptor beta chains share one sample of origin, sequenced in a study of PD-L1 blockade in urothelial cancer. The time point is: pretreatment peripheral blood. Only in-frame clones appear in the TCRdb table, and some are missing; sequencing was by immunoSEQ multiplex PCR. The profile shows some 89,000 clones, approximately 81% of them singletons. This sample comprised PBMCs, obtained around atezolizumab (anti-PD-L1) treatment. Receptors originate from a man in his sixties with urothelial cancer.

V usage is TRBV5-1 and J usage is TRBJ1-3, with D uncertain. CDR1 is SGHRS and CDR2 is YFSETQ in the germline V gene. V lost 0 bases to trimming and J lost 0 bases, with 7 bases between them. This CDR3 comprises 15 residues. CDR3 DNA: TGCGCCAGCAGCTTGGTGGGCAGCTCTGGAAACACCATATATTTT. Translating it yields CASSLVGSSGNTIYF.

The chain employs TRBV7-2 and TRBJ2-3; tentative D call: TRBD1 (5 bases). The CDR3 is 16 residues long. In germline, CDR1 is SGHTA, CDR2 FQGNSA. V shed 1 base and J shed 0 bases, with 11 bases lying between them. CDR3 protein: CASSLVTDTSTDTQYF. Written as DNA, the CDR3 is TGTGCCAGCAGCTTAGTTACGGACACAAGCACAGATACGCAGTATTTT.

The rearrangement uses TRBV7-9 and TRBJ1-1, with 7 nucleotides matching TRBD1. This CDR3 is 14 amino acids long. J lost 7 bases, V lost 5 bases, and 10 bases had no gene match. CDR1 SEHNR and CDR2 FQNEAQ come from the germline V gene (reference sequence). The CDR3 loop is CASSARQGSGEAFF. The CDR3 DNA reads TGTGCCAGCAGCGCTCGACAGGGATCGGGTGAAGCTTTCTTT.

This chain links TRBV19 with TRBJ2-7; 11 bases are a match to TRBD2. The J segment lost 3 bases and the V segment lost 6 bases, leaving 7 bases of the junction unmatched. In germline, CDR1 is LNHDA, CDR2 SQIVND (reference sequence). The CDR3 totals 15 residues. CDR3 region: CASRNSGRDHYEQYF. The CDR3 DNA is TGTGCCAGTAGGAATAGCGGGAGGGACCACTACGAGCAGTACTTC.

This chain joins TRBV6-5 and TRBJ1-4; TRBD1 might be the D (6 bases). Germline-derived CDR1 and CDR2 are MNHEY and SVGAGI. V lost 4 bases and J lost 8, with 17 bases in between. This CDR3 comprises 15 residues. In DNA, the CDR3 is TGTGCCAGCAGTTCCCAGGCGGGGGGCGCCGAAAAACTGTTTTTT. Protein: CASSSQAGGAEKLFF.

This CDR3 reads CASSLVAGVSSYEQYF. Written as DNA, the CDR3 is TGCGCCAGCAGCTTGGTGGCCGGGGTGAGCTCCTACGAGCAGTACTTC. The chain joins TRBV5-1 to TRBJ2-7; maybe TRBD2 (5 bases). The ends were cut back, 0 bases at V and 0 bases at J, with 13 bases in the middle. Per the germline V gene, CDR1 is SGHRS and CDR2 is YFSETQ. The length of the CDR3 is 16 residues.

This sequence joins TRBV19 and TRBJ2-5; possible D gene TRBD1, 7 bases. V dropped 4 bases and J dropped 4 bases, with 16 bases sitting between them. Germline CDR1 and CDR2: LNHDA and SQIVND (reference sequence). This CDR3 has 15 residues. The CDR3 region has the DNA TGTGCCAGTAGTAAGGACAGGAGGGGGGCAGAGACCCAGTACTTC. Protein product: CASSKDRRGAETQYF.

The chain is built from TRBV5-1 and TRBJ1-3; no clear D. Germline V gene sequence: CDR1 SGHRS, CDR2 YFSETQ. Trimming pared 4 bases from V and 4 bases from J, leaving 15 bases between. The CDR3 has 15 amino acids. The CDR3 DNA is TGCGCCAGCAGCGAGGGTCTCACCCCCGGAAACACCATATATTTT. Amino acids: CASSEGLTPGNTIYF.

This sequence joins TRBV30 and TRBJ1-3; 9 bases align to TRBD1. This CDR3 region has 15 residues. The V segment lost 8 bases and the J segment 1 base; nucleotides outside the gene matches: 9. Germline-derived CDR1 and CDR2 are GTSNPN and SVGIG (reference sequence). The CDR3 bases are TGTGCCGTATCCGGGACAGGGTATTCTGGAAACACCATATATTTT. This encodes CAVSGTGYSGNTIYF.

This clone has just a few counts. The rearrangement links TRBV7-9 to TRBJ1-5, with 8 positions matching TRBD1. CDR1 is SEHNR and CDR2 is FQNEAQ in the germline V gene (reference sequence). The CDR3 covers 17 residues. Trimming at V came to 5 bases and at J to 5 bases, leaving 14 bases not matched to a gene. CDR3 in amino acids: CASSPNGTGGYYQPQHF. DNA for the CDR3: TGTGCCAGCAGCCCGAATGGGACAGGAGGTTACTATCAGCCCCAGCATTTT. The variable domain in full, with the rest retrieved from reference TRBV7-9 and TRBJ1-5, is DTGVSQNPRHKITKRGQNVTFRCDPISEHNRLYWYRQTLGQGPEFLTYFQNEAQLEKSRLLSDRFSAERPKGSFSTLEIQRTEQGDSAMYLCASSPNGTGGYYQPQHFGDGTRLSIL.

There are a few counts of this clone. This chain uses TRBV4-2 with TRBJ1-2, with a possible D match to TRBD1 (5 bases). Germline CDR1 reads LGHNA; CDR2 reads YNFKEQ. Trimming took 0 bases from V and 6 from J, leaving 8 bases between them. The CDR3 has 13 residues. CDR3 amino acids: CASSQDWGDGYTF. In DNA, the CDR3 is TGTGCCAGCAGCCAAGATTGGGGGGATGGCTACACCTTC.

V gene TRBV6-1 combines with J gene TRBJ2-1; possible D gene TRBD2, 6 bases. This CDR3 is built from 16 residues. The ends were cut back, 3 bases at V and 0 bases at J, with 12 bases in the middle. The germline CDR1 and CDR2 sequences are MNHNS and SASEGT. The CDR3 nucleotides read TGTGCCAGCAGTGAGCTTAGCGGAGCCTCCTACAATGAGCAGTTCTTC. Translating it yields CASSELSGASYNEQFF.

The rearrangement uses TRBV5-8 and TRBJ2-2, with D possibly being TRBD2 (6 bases). The CDR3 has 17 amino acids. V gave up 0 bases and J gave up 2 bases, with 14 bases separating them. The germline V gene has CDR1 SGHTS and CDR2 YDEGEE. The DNA of the CDR3 is TGTGCCAGCAGCTTGGCCGCGATAGCGGCTAACACCGGGGAGCTGTTTTTT. Protein sequence: CASSLAAIAANTGELFF.

The V call is TRBV2, the J call TRBJ1-5, with 8 bases that match TRBD1. With 4 bases clipped from V and 5 bases from J, the junction kept 7 bases outside the gene matches. Germline lookup yields CDR1 SNHLY and CDR2 FYNNEI. The CDR3 is made up of 15 amino acids. The CDR3 region has the DNA TGTGCCAGCAGTGTGGTGACAGGGGACCATCAGCCCCAGCATTTT. It yields the protein CASSVVTGDHQPQHF.

J is TRBJ2-7 and V is TRBV15; 7 bases line up with TRBD1. Germline CDR1 and CDR2: LNHNV and YYDKDF (reference sequence). The V gene end was trimmed by 6 bases and the J gene end by 7 bases; junction bases not matched to a gene: 9. The CDR3 is 13 amino acids. CDR3 region: CATRKDRDGEQYF. CDR3 DNA: TGTGCCACCAGAAAAGACAGGGACGGAGAGCAGTACTTC.

The V gene is TRBV10-3, the J gene TRBJ2-5, with TRBD2 identical over 9 bases. CDR1 and CDR2 (germline): ENHRY, SYGVKD. CDR3 length: 15 amino acids. Trimming took 6 bases from V and 4 from J; bases not matched to a gene: 9. The CDR3 DNA reads as TGTGCCATCAGACCGACTAGCGGCCGGGGAGAGACCCAGTACTTC. This encodes CAIRPTSGRGETQYF.